This T cell receptor (beta chain) was observed in a study of spatial heterogeneity in lung cancer. Each molecule of TCR cDNA was tagged with one unique molecular identifier. TCRdb reprocessed the 5' RACE reads with MiXCR, giving one entry per CDR3 protein. The sample lists 40,000 to 50,000 distinct CDR3 sequences; roughly 15% were seen once. As for time point: sample taken at primary tumor resection. The CDR3 sequence is 14 residues long. CDR1 and CDR2 from the germline V gene are SQVTM and ANQGSEA. Trimming at V came to 7 bases and at J to 0 bases, leaving 3 bases not matched to a gene. The starting material was PBMCs, obtained at surgery. This chain links TRBV29-1 with TRBJ2-3; 11 bases line up with TRBD2. This clonotype was sampled from a male donor with early-stage non-small cell lung cancer. CDR3 sequence: CSAGLAGSTDTQYF. As DNA, the CDR3 is TGCAGCGCCGGACTAGCGGGTAGCACAGATACGCAGTATTTT.